These 30 T cell receptor beta chains were sequenced from one sample in a study of beta chain features in type 1 diabetes. Expressed TCRB transcripts got sequenced, as all isolated RNA was reverse transcribed. Profiling relied on immunoSEQ multiplex PCR, and the TCRdb table lists in-frame clones only, not all of them. This table has roughly 250,000 clones, over 8.5% appearing once. Sequenced input: naive CD4+ T cells from blood. Receptors were obtained from a woman aged 18 to 35 in good health.

This clone was counted only a few times. The chain joins TRBV7-2 to TRBJ2-1; 8 bases agree with TRBD1. Germline CDR1 reads SGHTA; CDR2 reads FQGNSA. The CDR3 consists of 13 residues. V was clipped by 3 bases and J by 6 bases; unmatched bases: 1. CDR3 sequence (DNA): TGTGCCAGCAGCTTTGGACAGGGCAATGAGCAGTTCTTC. This codes for CASSFGQGNEQFF. The full variable domain, its missing parts supplied by reference TRBV7-2 and TRBJ2-1, is GAGVSQSPSNKVTEKGKDVELRCDPISGHTALYWYRQSLGQGLEFLIYFQGNSAPDKSGLPSDRFSAERTGGSVSTLTIQRTQQEDSAVYLCASSFGQGNEQFFGPGTRLTVL.

The rearrangement uses TRBV30 and TRBJ1-1, with D possibly matching TRBD1 (6 bases). Germline CDR1 and CDR2: GTSNPN and SVGIG (reference sequence). This CDR3 has 13 residues. V was clipped by 2 bases and J by 5 bases, with 12 bases between them. For the CDR3, the DNA is TGTGCCTGGAGTAAAACAGGGTGGACTGAAGCTTTCTTT. Translation gives CAWSKTGWTEAFF.

This clone was observed at least ten times. This rearrangement joins TRBV29-1 to TRBJ2-5; possibly TRBD1 for D (6 bases). From germline, CDR1 is SQVTM and CDR2 ANQGSEA. V gave up 3 bases and J gave up 2 bases, with 10 bases separating them. This CDR3 contains 13 residues. CDR3 amino acids: CSVDTGSQETQYF. In DNA, the CDR3 is TGCAGCGTTGACACAGGGTCACAAGAGACCCAGTACTTC.

This clone was counted between two and nine times. The rearrangement joins TRBV13 to TRBJ2-7; a possible D gene is TRBD1 (5 bases). The V and J ends lost 4 bases and 6 bases respectively, with 25 bases between them. This CDR3 is 17 amino acids long. Looked up from germline, CDR1 is PRHDT and CDR2 is FYEKMQ (reference sequence). The DNA of the CDR3 is TGTGCCAGCAGCTCTAGGATGGGGAAGGGTCTTGGGGCCGAGCAGTACTTC. It codes for CASSSRMGKGLGAEQYF.

The chain is built from TRBV11-2 and TRBJ2-3; D possibly corresponds to TRBD2 (6 bases). Germline V CDR1 and CDR2: SGHAT, FQNNGV. This CDR3 contains 17 residues. Between the trimmed V and J ends, which lost 5 bases and 8 bases, there was a span of 26 bases. The CDR3 nucleotides read TGTGCCAGCAGCCTCGCGGTGATGGCGGGGCCCCCCTCTACGCAGTATTTT. Its translation is CASSLAVMAGPPSTQYF.

V gene TRBV2 combines with J gene TRBJ2-2, with 11 bases lining up with TRBD2. Germline values: CDR1 SNHLY, CDR2 FYNNEI. V trimming: 7 bases; J trimming: 4 bases; junction bases outside the gene matches: 5. There are 15 residues in the CDR3. CDR3 amino acids: CASNLAGGSTGELFF. CDR3 sequence (DNA): TGTGCCAGCAACCTAGCGGGAGGTAGCACCGGGGAGCTGTTTTTT.

This sequence joins TRBV30 and TRBJ2-1, with TRBD2 matching over 7 bases. The CDR3 runs to 14 residues. Germline-derived CDR1 and CDR2 are GTSNPN and SVGIG (reference sequence). V gave up 0 bases and J gave up 7 bases; unmatched junction bases: 6. The CDR3 reads CAWSVLWGGNEQFF. Here the CDR3 DNA reads TGTGCCTGGAGTGTACTGTGGGGAGGGAATGAGCAGTTCTTC.

The chain employs TRBV19 and TRBJ2-1; 7 bases line up with TRBD2. Looked up from germline, CDR1 is LNHDA and CDR2 is SQIVND (reference sequence). The CDR3 is made up of 16 amino acids. Unmatched junction bases numbered 6, after V lost 4 bases and J lost 0 bases. DNA for the CDR3: TGTGCCAGTAGTACCCTTAGCGGGCACTCCTACAATGAGCAGTTCTTC. Its translation: CASSTLSGHSYNEQFF.

This clone showed up just a few times. This chain joins TRBV10-3 and TRBJ2-7; 7 bases are a match to TRBD1. V was clipped by 5 bases and J by 0 bases; unmatched bases: 1. Germline values: CDR1 ENHRY, CDR2 SYGVKD. This CDR3 is built from 13 residues. The CDR3: CAISRQGSYEQYF. In DNA form, the CDR3 reads TGTGCCATCAGTAGACAGGGCTCCTACGAGCAGTACTTC.

This rearrangement joins TRBV25-1 to TRBJ1-6, with TRBD1 matching over 7 bases. Germline trimming cut 4 bases from V and 6 bases from J; bases unmatched to any gene: 3. This CDR3 has 14 residues. Per the germline V gene, CDR1 is MGHDK and CDR2 is SYGVNS. CDR3 residues: CASSVGTVNSPLHF. The DNA for the CDR3 is TGTGCCAGCAGTGTTGGGACAGTTAATTCACCCCTCCACTTT.

This clone was seen only a few times. The chain links TRBV29-1 to TRBJ1-1, with 8 nucleotides matching TRBD1. In germline, CDR1 is SQVTM, CDR2 ANQGSEA. V lost 5 bases to trimming and J lost 1 base; unmatched junction nucleotides: 6. CDR3 size: 14 residues. CDR3 in DNA: TGCAGCGTTAGTTCAGGGGGCCCGAACACTGAAGCTTTCTTT. This encodes CSVSSGGPNTEAFF.

The rearrangement uses TRBV18 and TRBJ2-1; TRBD1 matches at 9 bases. Per germline, CDR1 KGHSH and CDR2 LQKENI. The CDR3 covers 18 residues. V was clipped by 0 bases and J by 4 bases; unmatched bases: 10. This CDR3 is CASSPPPQDRGLYNEQFF. The DNA of the CDR3 is TGTGCCAGCTCACCACCTCCACAGGACAGGGGTCTGTACAATGAGCAGTTCTTC.

This clone has just a few counts. The gene calls are TRBV5-4 and TRBJ1-2, with 12 bases fitting TRBD1. Trimming took 0 bases from V and 6 from J; bases not matched to a gene: 9. Germline CDR1 is SGHNT and CDR2 is YYREEE (reference sequence). The CDR3 spans 17 residues. The DNA for the CDR3 is TGTGCCAGCAGCTTGGGCCCCGGGACAGGGGGCGCGGATGGCTACACCTTC. It specifies CASSLGPGTGGADGYTF.

This clone was recorded a few times. This chain uses TRBV20-1 with TRBJ1-1; weak D call: TRBD1 (6 bases). The CDR3 loop spans 11 amino acids. CDR1 DFQATT and CDR2 SNEGSKA come from the germline V gene (reference sequence). For the CDR3, the DNA is TGCGTAGGACAGAAGAACACTGAAGCTTTCTTT. Translation gives CVGQKNTEAFF.

This clone was counted a few times. V is TRBV30 and J is TRBJ2-7, with D unclear. The CDR3 loop spans 13 amino acids. The V gene's germline CDR1 is GTSNPN and CDR2 SVGIG (reference sequence). Between the trimmed V and J ends, which lost 0 bases and 2 bases, there was a span of 8 bases. The CDR3 here is CAWSVGNTYEQYF. The DNA for the CDR3 is TGTGCCTGGAGTGTCGGTAATACCTACGAGCAGTACTTC.

This rearrangement joins TRBV7-2 to TRBJ2-5; 7 nucleotides match TRBD1. V lost 5 bases, J lost 4 bases, and 4 bases stayed unmatched. Germline loops: CDR1 SGHTA, CDR2 FQGNSA. The CDR3 sequence is 13 residues long. CDR3 amino acids: CASSPGQVETQYF. Here the CDR3 DNA reads TGTGCCAGCAGCCCAGGACAGGTAGAGACCCAGTACTTC.

V and J are TRBV27 and TRBJ2-1; 11 bases are a match to TRBD2. V gave up 4 bases and J gave up 3 bases; unmatched junction bases: 2. Per germline, CDR1 MNHEY and CDR2 SMNVEV (reference sequence). This CDR3 region has 15 residues. The CDR3 here is CASSSGTSGYNEQFF. The CDR3 DNA is TGTGCCAGCAGTTCGGGGACTAGCGGCTACAATGAGCAGTTCTTC.

The rearrangement joins TRBV19 to TRBJ2-3; 7 positions match TRBD1. After removal of 5 bases from V and 5 bases from J, the junction contained 13 bases not matched to a gene. This CDR3 spans 16 amino acids. In germline, CDR1 is LNHDA, CDR2 SQIVND (reference sequence). DNA for the CDR3: TGTGCCAGTAGTGACCGACGGACAGGAGTGGTAGATACGCAGTATTTT. It is translated as CASSDRRTGVVDTQYF.

The rearrangement links TRBV6-1 to TRBJ2-1; 7 bases map to TRBD1. CDR1 is MNHNS, CDR2 SASEGT, per germline. This CDR3 is 15 amino acids long. V shed 4 bases and J 3 bases; nucleotides not matched to a gene: 6. This chain's CDR3 is CASSGGQRYYNEQFF. The CDR3 nucleotides read TGTGCCAGCAGTGGGGGACAGCGATACTACAATGAGCAGTTCTTC.

This clone was detected a few times. This chain uses TRBV4-1 with TRBJ2-5; 10 nucleotides agree with TRBD1. The V gene end was trimmed by 1 base and the J gene end by 6 bases; junction bases not matched to a gene: 5. Per the germline V gene, CDR1 is MGHRA and CDR2 is YSYEKL. The CDR3 totals 15 residues. The CDR3 sequence: CASSQVTGGAKTQYF. CDR3 sequence (DNA): TGCGCCAGCAGCCAAGTGACAGGGGGCGCAAAGACCCAGTACTTC.

This clone has just a few counts. For the CDR3, the DNA is TGTGCCAGCAGCGCCGGATTGGAGTTCGCTGAAGCTTTCTTT. It is translated as CASSAGLEFAEAFF. The rearrangement uses TRBV9 and TRBJ1-1; D is unresolved. V shed 3 bases and J shed 6 bases, with 15 bases lying between them. The CDR3 length is 14 residues. Per the germline V gene, CDR1 is SGDLS and CDR2 is YYNGEE.

V is TRBV9 and J is TRBJ2-3; 7 bases fit TRBD2. CDR1 is SGDLS, CDR2 YYNGEE, per germline. V trimming: 0 bases; J trimming: 2 bases; junction bases outside the gene matches: 6. The CDR3 covers 16 residues. The CDR3 nucleotides read TGTGCCAGCAGCGTAGAGGCTAGCGGTGACACAGATACGCAGTATTTT. Translated, it gives CASSVEASGDTDTQYF.

Note on this clone: The sample holds other DNA sequences that translate to the same CDR3. The CDR3 DNA follows: TGCGCCAGCAGCTTGGGGCTAGCGGGATACAATGAGCAGTTCTTC. Translated, it gives CASSLGLAGYNEQFF. The J gene is TRBJ2-1, the V gene TRBV5-1, with 9 bases that match TRBD2. Germline CDR1 SGHRS, CDR2 YFSETQ. V shed 0 bases, J shed 4 bases, and the junction held 2 bases outside the gene matches. The CDR3 covers 15 residues.

This clone was found a few times. Other DNA sequences in the sample encode the same CDR3. The V call is TRBV7-2, the J call TRBJ2-1; tentatively, D is TRBD2 (5 bases). CDR1 and CDR2 from the germline V gene are SGHTA and FQGNSA. Between the trimmed V and J ends, which lost 0 bases and 2 bases, there was a span of 8 bases. This CDR3 is built from 15 residues. The CDR3, as DNA: TGTGCCAGCAGCTTAGCGGGAGTTGCCTACAATGAGCAGTTCTTC. Its translation: CASSLAGVAYNEQFF.

A few counts support this clone. The CDR3 region is CASSLGLGGVNEQFF. The CDR3 DNA reads as TGCGCCAGCAGCTTGGGACTAGGGGGGGTCAATGAGCAGTTCTTC. The chain employs TRBV5-1 and TRBJ2-1; D possibly corresponds to TRBD2 (7 bases). This CDR3 has 15 residues. Germline V CDR1 and CDR2: SGHRS, YFSETQ. The V end was cut by 0 bases, the J end by 6 bases, with 13 bases between.

The chain carries TRBV5-1 and TRBJ2-7; 9 positions agree with TRBD2. There are 14 residues in the CDR3. The V and J ends lost 4 bases and 2 bases, in that order; junction bases with no gene match: 4. The germline V gene encodes CDR1 SGHRS and CDR2 YFSETQ. The CDR3 is CASSLTSGPYEQYF. Written as DNA, the CDR3 is TGCGCCAGCAGCCTGACTAGCGGACCCTACGAGCAGTACTTC.

V gene TRBV11-1 combines with J gene TRBJ1-1; D is ambiguous. This CDR3 contains 15 residues. Trimming shortened V by 4 bases and J by 0 bases, and 12 bases separated the two germline ends. Germline values: CDR1 SGHAT, CDR2 FQDESV (reference sequence). CDR3 DNA sequence: TGTGCCAGCAGCTCACATACAGTAATGAACACTGAAGCTTTCTTT. Translating gives CASSSHTVMNTEAFF.

This CDR3 is CAIETGADYGYTF. The CDR3 coding sequence is TGTGCCATCGAGACAGGGGCGGACTATGGCTACACCTTC. The V gene is TRBV10-3, the J gene TRBJ1-2, with TRBD1 identical over 8 bases. V was clipped by 8 bases and J by 3 bases; unmatched bases: 5. The CDR3 contains 13 residues. Germline V gene data show CDR1 as ENHRY and CDR2 as SYGVKD.

As DNA, the CDR3 is TGTGCCAGTCAGGGAACCGGGGAGCTGTTTTTT. Protein: CASQGTGELFF. This chain connects TRBV30 to TRBJ2-2; a weak D match, TRBD1 (5 bases). The CDR3 contains 11 residues. The V and J ends lost 8 bases and 5 bases respectively, with 9 bases between them. Looked up from germline, CDR1 is GTSNPN and CDR2 is SVGIG (reference sequence).

This clone showed up just a few times. This sequence joins TRBV19 and TRBJ2-1, with 13 bases matching TRBD2. CDR3 length: 18 amino acids. V lost 5 bases to trimming and J lost 2 bases; unmatched junction nucleotides: 9. CDR1 and CDR2 from the germline V gene are LNHDA and SQIVND (reference sequence). The CDR3 DNA reads TGTGCCAGTAGTCCGTTCGCGGGACTAGCGGGAACCTACAATGAGCAGTTCTTC. Protein product: CASSPFAGLAGTYNEQFF.